This entry concerns a single TCR beta chain. Its antigen is still unknown. The data belong to a study of a mutant IDH1 vaccine in newly diagnosed glioma. Study background: Investigators started vaccination 4-6 weeks after radiotherapy alone, or with temozolomide cycles. In the visit schedule, V12 fell in week 35, while V13 fell in week 47.

Method: immunoSEQ multiplex PCR; TCRdb's copy keeps in-frame clones and lacks some. This table has tens of thousands of clones, approximately 86% appearing once. Described time point: week 35, safety follow-up. What each vaccine dose contained was 300 ug of mutant IDH1 20-mer peptide, accompanied by topical imiquimod. In weeks 1, 3, 5, 7, 11, 15, 19 and 23, patients were immunized, eight times in all. The sample in question was PBMCs, obtained from a glioma patient whose treatment included an IDH1 peptide vaccine. The clonotype was recovered from a man in his thirties or forties with glioma.

In DNA form, the CDR3 reads TGCGCCAGCAGCCAACTGATAACCAGGACAGGGTACAATGAGCAGTTCTTC. Encoded protein: CASSQLITRTGYNEQFF. The chain has TRBV4-1 and TRBJ2-1, with 8 bases fitting TRBD1. With V trimmed by 2 bases and J by 4 bases, 10 bases remained unmatched. Looked up from germline, CDR1 is MGHRA and CDR2 is YSYEKL. The CDR3 spans 17 residues.